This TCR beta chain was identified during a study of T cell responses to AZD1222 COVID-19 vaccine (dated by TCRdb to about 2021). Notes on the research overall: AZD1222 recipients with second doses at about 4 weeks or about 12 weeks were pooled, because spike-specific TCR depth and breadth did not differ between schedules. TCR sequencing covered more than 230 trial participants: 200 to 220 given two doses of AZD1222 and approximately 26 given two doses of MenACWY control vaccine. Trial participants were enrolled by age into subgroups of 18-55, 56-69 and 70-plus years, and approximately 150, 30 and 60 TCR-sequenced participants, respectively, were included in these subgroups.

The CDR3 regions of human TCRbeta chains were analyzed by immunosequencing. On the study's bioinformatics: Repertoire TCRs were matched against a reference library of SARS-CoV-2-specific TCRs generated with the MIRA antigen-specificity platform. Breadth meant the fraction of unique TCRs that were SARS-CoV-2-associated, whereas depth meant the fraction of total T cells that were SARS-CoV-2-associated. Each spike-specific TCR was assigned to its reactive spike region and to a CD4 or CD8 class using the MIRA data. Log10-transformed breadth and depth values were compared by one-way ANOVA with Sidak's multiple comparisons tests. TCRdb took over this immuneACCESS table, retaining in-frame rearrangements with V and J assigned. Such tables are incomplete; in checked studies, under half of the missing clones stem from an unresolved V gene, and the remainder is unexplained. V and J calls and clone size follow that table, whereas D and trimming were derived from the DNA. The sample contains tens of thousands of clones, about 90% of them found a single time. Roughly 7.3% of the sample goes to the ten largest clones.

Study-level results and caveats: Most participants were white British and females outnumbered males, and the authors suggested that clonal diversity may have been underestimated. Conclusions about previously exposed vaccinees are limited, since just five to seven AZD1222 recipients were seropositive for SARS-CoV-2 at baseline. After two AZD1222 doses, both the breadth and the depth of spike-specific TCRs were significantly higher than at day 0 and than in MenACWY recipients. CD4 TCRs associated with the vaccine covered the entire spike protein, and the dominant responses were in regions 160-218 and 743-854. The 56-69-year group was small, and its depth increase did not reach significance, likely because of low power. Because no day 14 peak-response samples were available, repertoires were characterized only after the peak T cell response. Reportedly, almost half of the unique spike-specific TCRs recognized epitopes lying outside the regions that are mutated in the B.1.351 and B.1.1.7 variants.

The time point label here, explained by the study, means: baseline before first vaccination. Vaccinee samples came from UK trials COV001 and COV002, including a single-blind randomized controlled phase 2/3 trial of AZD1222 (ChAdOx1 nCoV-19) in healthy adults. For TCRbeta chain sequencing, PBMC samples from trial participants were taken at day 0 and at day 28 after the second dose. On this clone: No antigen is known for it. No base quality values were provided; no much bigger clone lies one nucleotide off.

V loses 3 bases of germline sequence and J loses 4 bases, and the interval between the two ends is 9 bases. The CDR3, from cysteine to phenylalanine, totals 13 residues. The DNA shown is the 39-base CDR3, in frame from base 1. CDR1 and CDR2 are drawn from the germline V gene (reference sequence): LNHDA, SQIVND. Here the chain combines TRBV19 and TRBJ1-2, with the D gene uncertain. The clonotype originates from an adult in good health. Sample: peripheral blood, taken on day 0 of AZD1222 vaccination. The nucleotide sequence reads TGTGCCAGTAGTATTGAAGCCGGCTATGGCTACACCTTC. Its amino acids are CASSIEAGYGYTF.